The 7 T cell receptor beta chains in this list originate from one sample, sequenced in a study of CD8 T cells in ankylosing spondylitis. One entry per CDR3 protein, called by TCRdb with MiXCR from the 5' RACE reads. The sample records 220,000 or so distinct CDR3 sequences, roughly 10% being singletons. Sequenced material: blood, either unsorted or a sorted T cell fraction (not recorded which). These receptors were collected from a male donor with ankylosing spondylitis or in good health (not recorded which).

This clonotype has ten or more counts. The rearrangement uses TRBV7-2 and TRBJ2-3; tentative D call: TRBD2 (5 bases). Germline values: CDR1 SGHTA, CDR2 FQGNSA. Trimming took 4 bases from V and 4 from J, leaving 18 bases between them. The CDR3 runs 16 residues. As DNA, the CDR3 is TGTGCCAGCAGCTCTACCCCGGCTAGCCGGGCAGATACGCAGTATTTT. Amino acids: CASSSTPASRADTQYF.

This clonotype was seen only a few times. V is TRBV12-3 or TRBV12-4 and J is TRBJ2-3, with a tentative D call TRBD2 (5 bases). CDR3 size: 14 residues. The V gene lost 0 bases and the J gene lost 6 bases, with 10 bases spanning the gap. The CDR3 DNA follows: TGTGCCAGCAGTTTAGCGCGAGGCGGGGATACGCAGTATTTT. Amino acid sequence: CASSLARGGDTQYF.

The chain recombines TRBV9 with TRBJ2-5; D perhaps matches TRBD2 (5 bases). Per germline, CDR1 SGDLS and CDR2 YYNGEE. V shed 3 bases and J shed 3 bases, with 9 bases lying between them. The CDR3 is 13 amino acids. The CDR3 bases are TGTGCCAGCAGCGCCGGGATTAAAGAGACCCAGTACTTC. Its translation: CASSAGIKETQYF.

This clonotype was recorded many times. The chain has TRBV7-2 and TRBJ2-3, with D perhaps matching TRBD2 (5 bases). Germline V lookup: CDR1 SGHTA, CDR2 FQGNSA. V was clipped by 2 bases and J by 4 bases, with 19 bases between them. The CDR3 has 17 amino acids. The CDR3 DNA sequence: TGTGCCAGCAGCTTAAAGGCGGGTCCCATCCTGGCAGATACGCAGTATTTT. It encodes CASSLKAGPILADTQYF.

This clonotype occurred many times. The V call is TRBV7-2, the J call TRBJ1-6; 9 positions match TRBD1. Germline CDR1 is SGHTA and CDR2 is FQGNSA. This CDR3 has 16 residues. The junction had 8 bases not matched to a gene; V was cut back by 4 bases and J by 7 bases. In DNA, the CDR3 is TGTGCCAGCAGCTCAGAGGACAGGGGCCGAAATTCACCCCTCCACTTT. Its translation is CASSSEDRGRNSPLHF.

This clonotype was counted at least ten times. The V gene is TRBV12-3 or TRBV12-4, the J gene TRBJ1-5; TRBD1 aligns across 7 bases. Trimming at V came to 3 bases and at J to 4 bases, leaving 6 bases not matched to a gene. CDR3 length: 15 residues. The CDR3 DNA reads TGTGCCAGCAGTTTGACAGGGCAGCAAAATCAGCCCCAGCATTTT. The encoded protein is CASSLTGQQNQPQHF.

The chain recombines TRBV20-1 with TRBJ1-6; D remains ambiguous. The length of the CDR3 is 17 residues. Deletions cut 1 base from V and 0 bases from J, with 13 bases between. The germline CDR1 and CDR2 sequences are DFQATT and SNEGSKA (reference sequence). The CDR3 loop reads CSARGYPMSSYNSPLHF. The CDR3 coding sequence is TGCAGTGCTAGAGGGTACCCCATGAGCTCCTATAATTCACCCCTCCACTTT.